The 22 T cell receptor beta chains given below trace back to one sample, sequenced in a study of T-cell memory formation after mild COVID-19. TCRdb itself ran the 5' RACE reads through MiXCR, one entry per CDR3 protein. The sample contains roughly 580,000 distinct CDR3 sequences, roughly 18% of which appear only once. The sample comprised PBMCs or a T cell subset sorted from them (not recorded which). Receptor source: an adult woman who had mild COVID-19 (a few samples of this study predate the infection). Cell type and time point are not known.

The chain uses TRBV7-2 and TRBJ2-7; 8 bases are a match to TRBD2. The germline CDR1 and CDR2 sequences are SGHTA and FQGNSA. With 5 bases clipped from V and 0 bases from J, the junction kept 6 bases outside the gene matches. The CDR3 is 15 amino acids. The CDR3 protein is CASSHRGGSSYEQYF. As DNA, the CDR3 is TGTGCCAGCAGCCATCGGGGGGGGAGCTCCTACGAGCAGTACTTC.

In this sample, this clonotype turned up a few times. The rearrangement links TRBV30 to TRBJ2-3, with 10 positions matching TRBD2. This CDR3 has 13 residues. Germline lookup yields CDR1 GTSNPN and CDR2 SVGIG (reference sequence). The J segment lost 5 bases and the V segment lost 6 bases, leaving 5 bases of the junction unmatched. DNA for the CDR3: TGTGCCTGCCGACTAGCGGGCCGAGATACGCAGTATTTT. The encoded protein is CACRLAGRDTQYF.

This clonotype was seen only a few times. This chain connects TRBV6-5 to TRBJ2-5; 9 bases map to TRBD2. CDR1 is MNHEY, CDR2 SVGAGI, per germline. After removal of 6 bases from V and 5 bases from J, the junction contained 7 bases not matched to a gene. The length of the CDR3 is 14 residues. This CDR3 is CASRLTTSGETQYF. The CDR3 DNA reads TGTGCCAGCAGACTCACCACTAGCGGGGAGACCCAGTACTTC.

This clonotype was counted a few times. The chain is built from TRBV7-9 and TRBJ2-1, with a tentative D call TRBD1 (5 bases). The CDR3 loop spans 13 amino acids. The ends were cut back, 5 bases at V and 2 bases at J, with 7 bases in the middle. Per the germline V gene, CDR1 is SEHNR and CDR2 is FQNEAQ (reference sequence). The CDR3 region has the DNA TGTGCCAGCAGCGACAGAACCTACAATGAGCAGTTCTTC. Residues: CASSDRTYNEQFF.

This clonotype turned up a few times. V is TRBV20-1 and J is TRBJ2-2, with D possibly TRBD1 on 5 matching bases. V gave up 5 bases and J gave up 6 bases, with 16 bases separating them. Looked up from germline, CDR1 is DFQATT and CDR2 is SNEGSKA (reference sequence). CDR3 length: 14 amino acids. The CDR3 DNA sequence: TGCAGTGCTGAGGACACGAGCAGTCCCGGGGAGCTGTTTTTT. It codes for CSAEDTSSPGELFF.

In this sample, this clonotype turned up a few times. The V call is TRBV18, the J call TRBJ1-2, with D unclear. CDR3 size: 15 residues. V gave up 5 bases and J gave up 0 bases, with 13 bases separating them. Germline V gene sequence: CDR1 KGHSH, CDR2 LQKENI. CDR3 nucleotide sequence: TGTGCCAGCTCAGCTACAGCGGAGTCTAACTATGGCTACACCTTC. It codes for CASSATAESNYGYTF.

V is TRBV11-2 and J is TRBJ1-2, with 9 bases identical to TRBD1. The V and J ends lost 5 bases and 0 bases, in that order; junction bases with no gene match: 10. The CDR3 contains 17 residues. Germline lookup yields CDR1 SGHAT and CDR2 FQNNGV. CDR3 protein: CASSHSSGQGSNYGYTF. DNA for the CDR3: TGTGCCAGCAGCCATTCCTCGGGACAGGGTTCTAACTATGGCTACACCTTC. Full variable domain (outside the CDR3, taken from reference TRBV11-2 and TRBJ1-2): EAGVAQSPRYKIIEKRQSVAFWCNPISGHATLYWYQQILGQGPKLLIQFQNNGVVDDSQLPKDRFSAERLKGVDSTLKIQPAKLEDSAVYLCASSHSSGQGSNYGYTFGSGTRLTVV.

Details on this clonotype: One junction end disagrees with the germline gene, perhaps due to a read error. The CDR3: CSVANPGLAFYNEQLF. Written as DNA, the CDR3 is TGCAGCGTAGCAAACCCGGGACTAGCCTTCTACAATGAGCAGTTATTC. The chain has TRBV29-1 and TRBJ2-1; the match to TRBD2 covers 9 bases. CDR1 and CDR2 (germline): SQVTM, ANQGSEA. The CDR3 totals 16 residues.

V gene TRBV7-6 combines with J gene TRBJ2-5, with D uncertain. CDR3 length: 13 amino acids. The ends were cut back, 4 bases at V and 1 base at J, with 7 bases in the middle. The germline V gene has CDR1 SGHVS and CDR2 FNYEAQ. This CDR3 is CASSSPSQETQYF. CDR3 sequence (DNA): TGTGCCAGCAGCTCCCCATCCCAAGAGACCCAGTACTTC.

This clonotype was picked up a small number of times. This chain uses TRBV12-3 or TRBV12-4 with TRBJ1-2; TRBD1 is a possible D gene (6 bases). The CDR3 consists of 15 residues. Between the trimmed V and J ends, which lost 6 bases and 8 bases, there was a span of 22 bases. The DNA of the CDR3 is TGTGCCAGCAGCCGAAATCAGGGGATCTTAGGAGGCTACACCTTC. It specifies CASSRNQGILGGYTF.

This clonotype was picked up a small number of times. The chain joins TRBV11-2 to TRBJ1-2, with 7 nucleotides matching TRBD1. This CDR3 has 15 residues. With 6 bases clipped from V and 4 bases from J, the junction kept 11 bases outside the gene matches. Germline CDR1 and CDR2: SGHAT and FQNNGV. The CDR3 nucleotides are TGTGCCAGCAGTGTTGCTGGAACAGGGGTCTATGGCTACACCTTC. Protein product: CASSVAGTGVYGYTF.

The sample holds a few counts of this clonotype. CDR3 loop: CASRPEFLAGGGDTQYF. DNA for the CDR3: TGCGCCAGCAGGCCAGAATTCCTAGCGGGGGGAGGAGATACGCAGTATTTT. This chain joins TRBV10-2 and TRBJ2-3; 11 nucleotides match TRBD2. CDR3 size: 17 residues. Looked up from germline, CDR1 is WSHSY and CDR2 is SAAADI. The trim removed 6 bases at V and 5 bases at J, leaving 13 bases unmatched.

CDR3 nucleotide sequence: TGTGCCAGCAGAGCTGCGGGGGGAGATACGCAGTATTTT. It yields the protein CASRAAGGDTQYF. The chain has TRBV2 and TRBJ2-3, with 8 bases aligning to TRBD2. The junction had 4 bases not matched to a gene; V was cut back by 6 bases and J by 5 bases. The CDR3 is made up of 13 amino acids. CDR1 is SNHLY and CDR2 is FYNNEI in the germline V gene.

This clonotype was observed a few times. The rearrangement joins TRBV4-2 to TRBJ1-3, with TRBD1 matching over 7 bases. Germline V CDR1 and CDR2: LGHNA, YNFKEQ. The V and J ends lost 3 bases and 0 bases, in that order; junction bases with no gene match: 8. This CDR3 is built from 17 residues. The CDR3 coding sequence is TGTGCCAGCAGCCACGTGGGACAGCTCTACTCTGGAAACACCATATATTTT. This translates into CASSHVGQLYSGNTIYF.

The J gene is TRBJ2-5, the V gene TRBV11-2; TRBD1 agrees at 9 bases. V lost 8 bases and J lost 4; bases outside the gene matches: 11. The CDR3 sequence is 15 residues long. CDR1 is SGHAT and CDR2 is FQNNGV in the germline V gene. CDR3 in DNA: TGTGCCAGCGGCCCAACCGGGACAGGGAGAGAGACCCAGTACTTC. The encoded protein is CASGPTGTGRETQYF.

V and J are TRBV7-9 and TRBJ2-1; the match to TRBD1 covers 7 bases. Germline CDR1 is SEHNR and CDR2 is FQNEAQ (reference sequence). V trimming: 5 bases; J trimming: 8 bases; junction bases outside the gene matches: 6. This CDR3 spans 13 amino acids. In DNA, the CDR3 is TGTGCCAGCAGCGGATATACAGGGGATGAGCAGTTCTTC. Translating it yields CASSGYTGDEQFF.

This clonotype was seen many times. The chain joins TRBV5-4 to TRBJ2-2; D is uncertain. Germline CDR1 SGHNT, CDR2 YYREEE (reference sequence). The CDR3 extends over 12 amino acids. Trimming removed 0 bases at V and 7 bases at J, with 4 bases between. CDR3 nucleotide sequence: TGTGCCAGCAGCTTGGAAGTCGGGGAGCTGTTTTTT. Protein sequence: CASSLEVGELFF.

This clonotype was detected only a few times. The V gene is TRBV20-1, the J gene TRBJ1-2; a weak D match, TRBD1 (5 bases). Germline CDR1 DFQATT, CDR2 SNEGSKA (reference sequence). Trimming cost V 3 bases and J 4 bases, with 18 bases left between them. This CDR3 has 15 residues. CDR3 coding DNA: TGCAGTGCTAGTCGGGACCTTCCAGCCGTCTATGGCTACACCTTC. Its translation: CSASRDLPAVYGYTF.

This sequence joins TRBV6-5 and TRBJ2-3; no firm D call. Germline CDR1 MNHEY, CDR2 SVGAGI. The CDR3 runs to 15 residues. V dropped 2 bases and J dropped 1 base, with 10 bases sitting between them. CDR3 DNA: TGTGCCAGCAGTTACCAGCCCCTTGGCACAGATACGCAGTATTTT. Residues: CASSYQPLGTDTQYF.

This clonotype showed up just a few times. The junction does not match germline at one end; this may be a read error. This chain connects TRBV19 to TRBJ1-5; a possible D gene is TRBD1 (6 bases). CDR1 LNHDA and CDR2 SQIVND come from the germline V gene (reference sequence). The CDR3 is 14 amino acids. CDR3 DNA sequence: TGTGCCAGTAGGATAGGGGGGAACAATCAGCCCCAGCATTTT. Its translation: CASRIGGNNQPQHF. Filled out from reference TRBV19 and TRBJ1-5, the complete variable domain reads DGGITQSPKYLFRKEGQNVTLSCEQNLNHDAMYWYRQDPGQGLRLIYYSQIVNDFQKGDIAEGYSVSREKKESFPLTVTSAQKNPTAFYLCASRIGGNNQPQHFGDGTRLSIL.

The chain recombines TRBV5-1 with TRBJ1-2; D remains unclear. V lost 1 base to trimming and J lost 2 bases, with 9 bases between them. The CDR3 extends over 14 amino acids. Germline V gene lookup returns CDR1 SGHRS and CDR2 YFSETQ. This CDR3 reads CASSLIGVNYGYTF. The CDR3 region has the DNA TGCGCCAGCAGCTTGATTGGGGTGAACTATGGCTACACCTTC.

The table lists this clonotype with a count of one. The rearrangement links TRBV19 to TRBJ1-1, with 8 nucleotides matching TRBD1. Trimming removed 3 bases from V and 5 bases from J; junction bases left unmatched: 5. Germline CDR1 reads LNHDA; CDR2 reads SQIVND (reference sequence). This CDR3 contains 14 residues. DNA of the CDR3: TGTGCCAGTAGTATGCAACAGGGGGGAACTGAAGCTTTCTTT. This translates into CASSMQQGGTEAFF. Variable domain in full (rest from reference TRBV19 and TRBJ1-1): DGGITQSPKYLFRKEGQNVTLSCEQNLNHDAMYWYRQDPGQGLRLIYYSQIVNDFQKGDIAEGYSVSREKKESFPLTVTSAQKNPTAFYLCASSMQQGGTEAFFGQGTRLTVV.